This TCR beta chain derives from a study of cytomegalovirus exposure and HLA in healthy donors. Of note for this clone: The antigen remains unidentified.

Findings of the study overall: In an earlier analysis, about 87% or about 30%: the productive usage of most TCR beta V segments. A later analysis associated 15,000 or so TCR beta sequences with HLA alleles at a 0.05 false discovery rate.

Unmatched junction bases numbered 4, after V lost 0 bases and J lost 9 bases. The CDR3 is 16 amino acids. CDR1 is SGHNT, CDR2 YYREEE, per germline (reference sequence). The PCR made use of 60 Vbeta and 13 Jbeta primers. The assay was immunoSEQ multiplex PCR, and TCRdb's table has in-frame clones only and misses some. The sample records under 200,000 clones, 79% being singletons. The sequence was obtained from a woman younger than 45 in good health and CMV-seropositive. The chain uses TRBV5-4 and TRBJ2-1, with 15 bases matching TRBD2. Sequences were obtained from PBMCs. The CDR3 nucleotides read TGTGCCAGCAGCTTGGACCCGGGACTAGCGGGAGGTGAGCAGTTCTTC. This codes for CASSLDPGLAGGEQFF.